Each of the 15 T cell receptor beta chains below was sequenced from the same sample in a study of OX40 agonist ivuxolimab in advanced cancers. Method: immunoSEQ multiplex PCR; TCRdb's copy keeps in-frame clones and lacks some. The sample lists roughly 76,000 clones; 88% were seen once. The specimen was CD4+ or CD8+ T cells sorted from blood, collected in a trial of the OX40 agonist ivuxolimab. The receptors here all came from an adult with an advanced solid tumor such as melanoma, head and neck, liver or kidney cancer.

The rearrangement uses TRBV29-1 and TRBJ2-7; 11 bases are a match to TRBD1. The J segment lost 2 bases and the V segment lost 6 bases, leaving 6 bases of the junction unmatched. CDR1 SQVTM and CDR2 ANQGSEA come from the germline V gene. This CDR3 is built from 14 residues. The chain's CDR3 is CSVGEGQGAYEQYF. The CDR3 DNA sequence: TGCAGCGTAGGGGAGGGACAGGGGGCCTACGAGCAGTACTTC.

This sequence joins TRBV5-1 and TRBJ2-3; 9 bases line up with TRBD1. The V and J ends lost 3 bases and 5 bases, in that order; junction bases with no gene match: 4. The germline CDR1 and CDR2 sequences are SGHRS and YFSETQ. CDR3 length: 14 amino acids. The CDR3: CASSSGQGGDTQYF. CDR3 bases: TGCGCCAGCAGCTCGGGACAGGGTGGAGATACGCAGTATTTT. Based on the CDR3 plus reference TRBV5-1 and TRBJ2-3, the full variable domain is KAGVTQTPRYLIKTRGQQVTLSCSPISGHRSVSWYQQTPGQGLQFLFEYFSETQRNKGNFPGRFSGRQFSNSRSEMNVSTLELGDSALYLCASSSGQGGDTQYFGPGTRLTVL.

The CDR3: CASSSPRDGYEQYF. CDR3 sequence (DNA): TGTGCCAGCAGTTCCCCCCGGGACGGCTACGAGCAGTACTTC. The chain employs TRBV6-5 and TRBJ2-7; either TRBD1 or TRBD2 may supply D (5 bases each). V was clipped by 4 bases and J by 3 bases, with 13 bases between them. The germline gives CDR1 MNHEY, CDR2 SVGAGI. The CDR3 has 14 residues.

This clone was seen once. Germline is not matched at one junction end, which may reflect a read error. The rearrangement uses TRBV6-1 and TRBJ2-1; TRBD1 matches 10 bases. Germline V lookup: CDR1 MNHNS, CDR2 SASEGT. The CDR3 sequence is 15 residues long. Written as DNA, the CDR3 is TGTGCCAGCAGAGAAGGGACAGGGGTCTCGAATGAGCAGTTCTTC. Protein sequence: CASREGTGVSNEQFF.

The rearrangement joins TRBV11-2 to TRBJ2-1, with D possibly matching TRBD1 (5 bases). Trimming removed 8 bases from V and 4 bases from J, with 12 bases in between. The length of the CDR3 is 13 residues. Germline lookup yields CDR1 SGHAT and CDR2 FQNNGV. The CDR3 DNA is TGTGCCAGCTGTGAGGACACTTACAATGAGCAGTTCTTC. It yields the protein CASCEDTYNEQFF.

The V call is TRBV6-6, the J call TRBJ2-1; unclear D gene. CDR1 and CDR2 from the germline V gene are MNHNY and SVGAGI (reference sequence). The V and J ends lost 6 bases and 0 bases respectively, with 12 bases between them. The CDR3 extends over 15 amino acids. This CDR3 reads CASSTDGYSYNEQFF. The CDR3 DNA follows: TGTGCCAGCAGCACCGACGGATACTCCTACAATGAGCAGTTCTTC.

The V and J genes are TRBV18 and TRBJ2-2; 8 bases match TRBD1. Germline CDR1 and CDR2: KGHSH and LQKENI. The CDR3 has 16 amino acids. The J segment lost 0 bases and the V segment lost 3 bases, leaving 3 bases of the junction unmatched. For the CDR3, the DNA is TGTGCCAGCTCACCCGGACAGGGCTCGAACACCGGGGAGCTGTTTTTT. It specifies CASSPGQGSNTGELFF.

The chain uses TRBV7-2 and TRBJ1-2; D ambiguous. Germline lookup yields CDR1 SGHTA and CDR2 FQGNSA. Trimming left V 2 bases short and J 0 bases short, with 10 bases between. The CDR3 is 15 residues long. CDR3 DNA sequence: TGTGCCAGCAGCTTAAACCCGGGAGCTAACTATGGCTACACCTTC. This sequence encodes CASSLNPGANYGYTF.

This clone was seen a handful of times. The chain uses TRBV9 and TRBJ2-7; no clear D gene. The CDR3 covers 14 residues. The germline V gene has CDR1 SGDLS and CDR2 YYNGEE. The V and J ends lost 0 bases and 2 bases respectively, with 9 bases between them. The CDR3 DNA follows: TGTGCCAGCAGCGTAGAGGCAGAAGCCTACGAGCAGTACTTC. Its translation is CASSVEAEAYEQYF.

This chain connects TRBV6-5 to TRBJ2-7, with D uncertain. CDR1 MNHEY and CDR2 SVGAGI come from the germline V gene. Deletions cut 5 bases from V and 7 bases from J, with 15 bases between. The CDR3 contains 13 residues. The CDR3: CASSERLRREQYF. The CDR3 DNA follows: TGTGCCAGCAGTGAACGCCTCCGTCGGGAGCAGTACTTC.

This rearrangement joins TRBV27 to TRBJ2-3; 12 bases match TRBD2. Trimming at V came to 7 bases and at J to 4 bases, leaving 3 bases not matched to a gene. This CDR3 is 14 amino acids long. CDR1 and CDR2 from the germline V gene are MNHEY and SMNVEV (reference sequence). The chain's CDR3 is CASKTSGSSDTQYF. The CDR3 nucleotides are TGTGCCAGCAAGACTAGCGGGAGTTCAGATACGCAGTATTTT.

The chain links TRBV5-1 to TRBJ2-3; 7 bases fit TRBD1. Unmatched junction bases numbered 13, after V lost 0 bases and J lost 0 bases. CDR1 and CDR2 from the germline V gene are SGHRS and YFSETQ. The CDR3 runs 19 residues. CDR3 loop: CASSLGPRDRAVSTDTQYF. The CDR3 DNA follows: TGCGCCAGCAGCTTGGGTCCCCGGGACAGAGCAGTTAGCACAGATACGCAGTATTTT.

V and J are TRBV28 and TRBJ2-7; tentatively, D is TRBD1 (5 bases). Germline CDR1 reads MDHEN; CDR2 reads SYDVKM. There are 15 residues in the CDR3. Trimming removed 8 bases from V and 0 bases from J, with 17 bases in between. In nucleotides, the CDR3 is TGTGCCAGCCTACACAGCCAGGGTGTCTCCTACGAGCAGTACTTC. As protein: CASLHSQGVSYEQYF.

V gene TRBV27 combines with J gene TRBJ2-7; no reliable D call. From germline, CDR1 is MNHEY and CDR2 SMNVEV (reference sequence). This CDR3 is built from 14 residues. V lost 0 bases, J lost 2 bases, and 8 bases lay in between. The CDR3 coding sequence is TGTGCCAGCAGTTTATCTATTGGCACCTACGAGCAGTACTTC. This translates into CASSLSIGTYEQYF.

This clone was seen once. The CDR3 spells CASSAVGTEAFF. The CDR3 DNA is TGTGCCAGCAGCGCAGTTGGGACTGAAGCTTTCTTT. The chain has TRBV6-6 and TRBJ1-1; D gene unclear. Trimming took off 6 bases at V and 5 bases at J, with 10 bases between the two ends. From germline, CDR1 is MNHNY and CDR2 SVGAGI (reference sequence). The CDR3 loop spans 12 amino acids.